This record concerns one T cell receptor beta chain sequence. The antigen this receptor binds is unknown. The record has no base qualities; no much larger clone is one base away. The method behind the library was the immunoSEQ multiplex PCR assay. A mixture of 60 forward primers for TCR Vbeta segments and 13 reverse primers for TCR Jbeta segments was used in the multiplex PCR. The CDR3 region of rearranged TCR beta genes was amplified from genomic DNA by a multiplex PCR assay. On the Illumina HiSeq System, the amplified TCR beta libraries were sequenced as 87-base-pair reads. The authors' pipeline ran thus. In a later analysis, around 80 million unique TCR beta chains were counted across the approximately 640 repertoires, and approximately 11 million of these chains were shared by at least two donors. Raw reads were error-corrected and collapsed into unique sequences by a nearest-neighbor algorithm in which closely related sequences were merged to remove PCR and sequencing errors. Alignment of CDR3 sequences to IMGT reference sequences was used to assign V, D and J gene segments. For a sequence to be retained, a match of at least six nucleotides was required to both a V gene segment and a J gene segment. A rearrangement was called productive if the CDR3 had no stop codons and remained in frame with V and J, and every other rearrangement was called non-productive. Following IMGT convention, CDR3 was defined as the stretch from the second conserved V-encoded cysteine to the conserved J-encoded phenylalanine. The earlier analysis of about 610 of the donors excluded any sequence lacking an unambiguous match to a single V gene segment. An earlier analysis of roughly 590 of the donors called V segments functional above 56.7% productive rearrangements and segregating when the between-donor standard deviation exceeded 5%. A statistical classification framework was built for diagnosing cytomegalovirus status from the catalog of TCR beta chain sequences. A later analysis assigned V and J genes by comparing TCR nucleotide sequences with IMGT/GENE-DB human TR gene sequences. Using the TCRdist pipeline, a later analysis assigned CDR3 sequences along with most-parsimonious VDJ recombination scenarios. In a later analysis, each TCR beta chain was defined by its CDR3 amino acid sequence together with its V-gene family, and reads lacking a unique V-gene family were excluded. As a way to deal with suspected cross-contamination and a sequencing artifact, a later analysis dropped hundreds of nucleotide sequences that were highly shared and had low generation probability. A later analysis calculated a clonal expansion index for each public chain from normalized within-repertoire ranks of inferred template counts. Generation probabilities in a later analysis came from a VDJ recombination model fitted to out-of-frame rearrangements, and those results were checked against IGoR. Hypergeometric tests were used in a later analysis to score TCR-TCR, TCR-HLA and TCR-CMV co-occurrence, with a repertoire-size bias correction applied to the TCR pairs. In a later analysis, false discovery rates were estimated by permuting HLA or CMV assignments 20 times. A later analysis grouped co-occurring TCRs with DBSCAN, adding TCRdist sequence similarity when clustering within HLA-allele-positive subsets. Co-occurrence clustering excluded repertoires with fewer than 30,000 or more than 120,000 public chains, plus five with anomalous nucleotide sharing. TCRdb took this table from immuneACCESS and kept in-frame rearrangements with V and J called. Such tables lack part of the clones; where checked against another copy, unresolved V genes explain under half of the gap, and the rest is unexplained. V and J calls and clone size are those listed in that table; D and trimming were worked out from the DNA. The sample data list some 110,000 clones, and roughly 80% of these were observed just once. Clones ranked in the top ten supply less than 5.5% of the sample.

This sample is part of a study of cytomegalovirus exposure and HLA in healthy donors (dated by TCRdb to the late 2010s). Regarding the complete study: According to an earlier analysis of 587 of the donors, about 179 million T cells yielded over 100 million unique TCR beta sequences and about 300 Gb of sequence data. An early release covering 500 to 750 HLA-typed donors comprised about 290 gigabases of sequencing data and around 85 million unique TCR sequences. Of the 300 to 450 genotyped donors, around 81% fell in the genetic ancestry cluster associated with self-reported Caucasian donors. The study was designed to test whether signatures of past pathogen exposure could be identified by cataloging public T cell receptors. The T cell repertoires of about 700 subjects were profiled by immunosequencing and related to cytomegalovirus serostatus. A separate validation cohort of roughly 120 different subjects was used in addition to the approximately 670-subject first cohort. To predict cytomegalovirus infection status, the study brought together high-throughput TCR immunosequencing, statistical association of individual TCRs with disease status, and machine learning. A later analysis re-analyzed previously published TCR beta repertoires from hundreds of donors and added high-resolution HLA genotyping to study TCR occurrence patterns. Rather than drawing on any new phenotypic data, the later analysis identified candidate immune exposures from TCR beta sequences and the way those sequences occurred across donors. An earlier analysis of fewer than 750 of the donors used high-throughput TCR beta sequencing to judge whether each TCR beta V gene segment behaved as functional or pseudogenic. Donor age, sex, ethnicity and CMV serostatus were collected together with the repertoire data. A later genetic analysis used genome-wide SNP genotypes for 398 of the 666 donors, treating that subset as a discovery cohort. Every repertoire in the discovery cohort had been generated on one and the same sequencing platform. Both class I and class II loci were covered by HLA typing, at four-digit resolution. The number of typed donors differed by locus: roughly 629-640 for A, B, C, DRB1 and DQB1; approximately 520 for DQA1; over 600 for DPA1; and some 430 for DPB1. A handful of DR-DQ haplotypes were handled as single units for association and clustering because linkage in the cohort was strong. On average, roughly 200,000 unique TCR beta nucleotide sequences were sequenced per donor among 398 genotyped donors of the cohort, with around 19% of those sequences being non-productive.

General conclusions and limits of the study: A cluster of highly shared sequence variants was judged likely to be a technical artifact of the sequencing pipeline. The study gave a list of about 150 TCR beta chains associated with cytomegalovirus. The classifier was reported to diagnose cytomegalovirus status with high specificity and sensitivity in both the original cohort and the validation cohort. Some IMGT-functional V segments, including TRBV6-2 and TRBV6-3, could not be distinguished by the 87-base-pair reads and were therefore excluded. In a later analysis, 16,951 TCR beta sequences were associated with specific HLA alleles at a false discovery rate of 0.05. A further reported finding was that TCR beta sequences accurately predicted the HLA-A and HLA-B alleles for most subjects in the first cohort. Because some donors lacked HLA typing at each locus, the association tests relied only on the typed subset. In a later analysis, the rate of TCR association differed among HLA loci, with DRB1 alleles having the most associated TCRs and HLA-C alleles having the fewest. Linkage disequilibrium might explain the correlated functional status among segregating V segments, but an unknown experimental factor could not be excluded. Several of the top co-occurrence clusters appeared to be linked to parvovirus B19, influenza, CMV and Epstein-Barr virus, according to a later analysis. Most CMV-associated TCR beta chains appeared to be HLA-restricted in a later analysis, and the HLA associations seemed to be driven largely by CMV exposure. A later genetic analysis associated a missense DCLRE1C variant with V-gene and J-gene trimming of TCR beta chains, and an independent cohort replicated the association. According to a later genetic analysis, donors in an Asian-associated ancestry cluster had fewer N-insertions in productive TCRs than the roughly 670-donor mean. In a later analysis, HLA-associated TCR beta chains were found to be more clonally expanded and to have lower generation probabilities than equally common non-associated chains. Seventeen rarely observed V segments, including chromosome 9 orphons, were excluded from the earlier analysis of some 590 of the donors because counts were too low. Across donors, most TCR sequences were observed very rarely, whereas some public TCRs were present in many individuals. This cohort had only TCR beta chains sequenced, and the lack of alpha or paired-chain data limited which features could be detected. For the cohort, immune exposure information was limited to CMV serostatus. In an earlier analysis of over 550 of the donors, most TCR beta V segments were observed in productive rearrangements about 90% or about 30% of the time, broadly matching IMGT annotations. It was suggested by the authors that the approach could potentially be generalized to other disease states and immunological phenotypes. A few of the identified cytomegalovirus-associated TCR beta chains were confirmed in vitro to be specific for cytomegalovirus antigens. Presence/absence analyses assumed roughly uniform sequencing depth across donors, an assumption that may not hold. When HLA alleles, especially DR and DQ, strongly co-occurred, TCR associations were difficult to assign to individual alleles.

Counted from cysteine to phenylalanine, this CDR3 has 13 amino acids. Only the CDR3 part of the read is kept: 39 bases, read in frame from the first base. At the junction V is shortened by 5 bases and J by 15 bases; bases outside the gene matches: 13. Per the germline V gene, SGHTA is the CDR1 and FQGNSA is the CDR2. The cohort was made up of around 720 healthy bone marrow donors. All cohort members were sampled while nominally healthy, although unrecorded immune exposures were likely present. The donor was CMV seropositive and belonged to the group of a few hundred seropositive cohort members. A peripheral blood sample was collected from each donor, and TCR beta sequencing was performed on peripheral blood mononuclear cells. Genomic DNA was extracted from the blood cell samples with the Qiagen DNeasy Blood Extraction Kit.

This receptor was identified in a man over 45 in good health and CMV-seropositive. The receptor chain draws on TRBV7-2 and TRBJ2-1, with 7 middle bases fitting TRBD2. Sequencing was done on a sample of PBMCs. The CDR3 is CASSPGGGRGGFF. At the DNA level, the sequence is TGTGCCAGCAGCCCGGGAGGAGGGAGAGGAGGGTTCTTC.